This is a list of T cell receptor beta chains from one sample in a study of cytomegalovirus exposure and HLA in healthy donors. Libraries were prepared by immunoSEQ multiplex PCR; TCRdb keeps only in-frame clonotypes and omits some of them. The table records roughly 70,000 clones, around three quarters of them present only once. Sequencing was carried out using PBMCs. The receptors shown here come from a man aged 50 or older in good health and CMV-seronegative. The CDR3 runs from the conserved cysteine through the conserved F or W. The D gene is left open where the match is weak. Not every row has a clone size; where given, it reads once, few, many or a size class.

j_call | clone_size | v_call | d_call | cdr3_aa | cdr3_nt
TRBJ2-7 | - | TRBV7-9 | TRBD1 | CASSSAGQGIYEQYF | TGTGCCAGCAGCTCTGCGGGACAGGGAATTTACGAGCAGTACTTC
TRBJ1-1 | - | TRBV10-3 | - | CAIRPGANTEAFF | TGTGCCATCAGGCCGGGAGCGAACACTGAAGCTTTCTTT
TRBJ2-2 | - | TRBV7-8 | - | CASSSTTNKGGELFF | TGTGCCAGCAGCTCCACTACCAATAAAGGCGGGGAGCTGTTTTTT
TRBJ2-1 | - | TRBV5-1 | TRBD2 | CASSLLAGGGNEQFF | TGCGCCAGCAGCTTACTAGCGGGGGGCGGCAATGAGCAGTTCTTC
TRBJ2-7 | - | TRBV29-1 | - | CSVRSEGRVYEQYF | TGCAGCGTTCGGTCCGAGGGCCGGGTGTACGAGCAGTACTTC
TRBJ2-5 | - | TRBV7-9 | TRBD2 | CASSSRLAGLETQYF | TGTGCCAGCAGCTCCCGGCTAGCGGGGTTGGAGACCCAGTACTTC
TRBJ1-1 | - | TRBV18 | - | CASSPNEQGNTEAFF | TGTGCCAGCTCACCAAATGAACAGGGAAACACTGAAGCTTTCTTT
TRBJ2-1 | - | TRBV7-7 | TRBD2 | CASSPGLAGILEQFF | TGTGCTAGCAGCCCGGGACTAGCGGGAATACTTGAGCAGTTCTTC
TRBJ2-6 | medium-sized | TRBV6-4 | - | CASSGGAGANVLTF | TGTGCCAGCAGTGGGGGGGCTGGGGCCAACGTCCTGACTTTC
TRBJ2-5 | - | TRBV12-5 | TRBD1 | CASGLGTGLETQYF | TGTGCTAGTGGTTTAGGGACAGGGCTGGAGACCCAGTACTTC
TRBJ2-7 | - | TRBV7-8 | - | CASTRLAQSYEQYF | TGTGCCAGCACCCGCCTAGCGCAGTCCTACGAGCAGTACTTC
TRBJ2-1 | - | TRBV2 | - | CASSDSRGEQFF | TGTGCCAGCAGTGATAGCAGGGGTGAGCAGTTCTTC
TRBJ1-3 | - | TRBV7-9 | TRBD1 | CASSLVGTGNFGNTIYF | TGTGCCAGCAGCTTAGTTGGGACAGGGAATTTTGGAAACACCATATATTTT
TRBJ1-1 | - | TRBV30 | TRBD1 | CAWGDRTNTEAFF | TGTGCCTGGGGGGACAGGACGAACACTGAAGCTTTCTTT
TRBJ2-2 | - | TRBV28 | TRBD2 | CASSKIRLAVLSGELFF | TGTGCCAGCAGTAAAATTAGACTAGCGGTCCTTTCCGGGGAGCTGTTTTTT
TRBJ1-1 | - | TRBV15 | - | CATSRDVGQNTEAFF | TGTGCCACCAGCAGAGATGTAGGACAGAACACTGAAGCTTTCTTT
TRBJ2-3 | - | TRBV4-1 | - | CASSPGDSTDTQYF | TGCGCCAGCAGCCCGGGGGATTCTACAGATACGCAGTATTTT
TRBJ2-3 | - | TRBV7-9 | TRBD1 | CASSKRGQVITDTQYF | TGTGCCAGCAGCAAAAGGGGACAGGTCATCACAGATACGCAGTATTTT
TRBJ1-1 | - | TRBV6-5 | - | CASSRGGGATEAFF | TGTGCCAGCAGTCGCGGGGGGGGTGCCACTGAAGCTTTCTTT
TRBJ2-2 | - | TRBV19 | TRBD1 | CASFPGQAWTGELFF | TGTGCCAGTTTTCCGGGACAGGCATGGACCGGGGAGCTGTTTTTT
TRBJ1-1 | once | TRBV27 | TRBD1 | CASSRFRDRGSEAFF | TGTGCCAGCAGCCGATTCCGGGACAGGGGATCTGAAGCTTTCTTT
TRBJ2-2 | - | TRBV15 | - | CATSRDTSNTGELFF | TGTGCCACCAGCAGAGATACTAGCAACACCGGGGAGCTGTTTTTT
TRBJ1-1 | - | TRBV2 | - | CASSLVLGGTEAFF | TGTGCCAGCAGTTTAGTACTCGGCGGGACTGAAGCTTTCTTT
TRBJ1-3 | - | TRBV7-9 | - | CASSLRELAGNTIYF | TGTGCCAGCAGCTTGCGGGAATTGGCTGGAAACACCATATATTTT
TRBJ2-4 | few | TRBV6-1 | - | CASSERQGMRNIQYF | TGTGCCAGCAGTGAGAGGCAGGGCATGAGGAACATTCAGTACTTC
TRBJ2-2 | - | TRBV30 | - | CAWRLRGNTGELFF | TGTGCCTGGAGGCTCAGGGGGAACACCGGGGAGCTGTTTTTT
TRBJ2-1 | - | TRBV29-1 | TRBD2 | CSVVGTSGGDSYNEQFF | TGCAGCGTTGTCGGGACTAGCGGGGGGGACTCCTACAATGAGCAGTTCTTC
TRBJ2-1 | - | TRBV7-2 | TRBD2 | CASSLRGGGAYNEQFF | TGTGCCAGCAGCTTGCGCGGCGGGGGGGCCTACAATGAGCAGTTCTTC
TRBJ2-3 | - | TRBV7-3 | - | CASSLGGLGTDTQYF | TGTGCCAGCAGCTTAGGTGGACTTGGCACAGATACGCAGTATTTT
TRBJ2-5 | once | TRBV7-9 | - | CSSTSEQETQYF | TGTTCCAGCACCTCAGAACAAGAGACCCAGTACTTC
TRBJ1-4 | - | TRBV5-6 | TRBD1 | CASSEIGQAEKLFF | TGTGCCAGCAGCGAAATCGGACAGGCCGAAAAACTGTTTTTT
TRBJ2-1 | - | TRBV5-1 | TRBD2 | CASSLGPTSGVYNEQFF | TGCGCCAGCAGCTTGGGCCCTACTAGCGGGGTCTACAATGAGCAGTTCTTC
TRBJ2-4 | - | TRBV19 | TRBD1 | CASSMQGVTKNIQYF | TGTGCCAGTAGTATGCAGGGGGTAACCAAAAACATTCAGTACTTC
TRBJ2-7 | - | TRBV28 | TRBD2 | CASILGASGAHGEQYF | TGTGCCAGCATTCTAGGGGCTAGCGGGGCCCACGGCGAGCAGTACTTC
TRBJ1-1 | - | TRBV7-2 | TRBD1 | CASSLGTPGTGEAFF | TGTGCCAGCAGCTTAGGAACACCAGGGACAGGGGAAGCTTTCTTT
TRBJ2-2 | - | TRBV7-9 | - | CASSFVSNTGELFF | TGTGCCAGCAGCTTCGTCTCCAACACCGGGGAGCTGTTTTTT
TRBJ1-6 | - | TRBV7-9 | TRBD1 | CASSPTTGLYNSPLHF | TGTGCCAGCAGCCCGACGACAGGGTTGTATAATTCACCCCTCCACTTT